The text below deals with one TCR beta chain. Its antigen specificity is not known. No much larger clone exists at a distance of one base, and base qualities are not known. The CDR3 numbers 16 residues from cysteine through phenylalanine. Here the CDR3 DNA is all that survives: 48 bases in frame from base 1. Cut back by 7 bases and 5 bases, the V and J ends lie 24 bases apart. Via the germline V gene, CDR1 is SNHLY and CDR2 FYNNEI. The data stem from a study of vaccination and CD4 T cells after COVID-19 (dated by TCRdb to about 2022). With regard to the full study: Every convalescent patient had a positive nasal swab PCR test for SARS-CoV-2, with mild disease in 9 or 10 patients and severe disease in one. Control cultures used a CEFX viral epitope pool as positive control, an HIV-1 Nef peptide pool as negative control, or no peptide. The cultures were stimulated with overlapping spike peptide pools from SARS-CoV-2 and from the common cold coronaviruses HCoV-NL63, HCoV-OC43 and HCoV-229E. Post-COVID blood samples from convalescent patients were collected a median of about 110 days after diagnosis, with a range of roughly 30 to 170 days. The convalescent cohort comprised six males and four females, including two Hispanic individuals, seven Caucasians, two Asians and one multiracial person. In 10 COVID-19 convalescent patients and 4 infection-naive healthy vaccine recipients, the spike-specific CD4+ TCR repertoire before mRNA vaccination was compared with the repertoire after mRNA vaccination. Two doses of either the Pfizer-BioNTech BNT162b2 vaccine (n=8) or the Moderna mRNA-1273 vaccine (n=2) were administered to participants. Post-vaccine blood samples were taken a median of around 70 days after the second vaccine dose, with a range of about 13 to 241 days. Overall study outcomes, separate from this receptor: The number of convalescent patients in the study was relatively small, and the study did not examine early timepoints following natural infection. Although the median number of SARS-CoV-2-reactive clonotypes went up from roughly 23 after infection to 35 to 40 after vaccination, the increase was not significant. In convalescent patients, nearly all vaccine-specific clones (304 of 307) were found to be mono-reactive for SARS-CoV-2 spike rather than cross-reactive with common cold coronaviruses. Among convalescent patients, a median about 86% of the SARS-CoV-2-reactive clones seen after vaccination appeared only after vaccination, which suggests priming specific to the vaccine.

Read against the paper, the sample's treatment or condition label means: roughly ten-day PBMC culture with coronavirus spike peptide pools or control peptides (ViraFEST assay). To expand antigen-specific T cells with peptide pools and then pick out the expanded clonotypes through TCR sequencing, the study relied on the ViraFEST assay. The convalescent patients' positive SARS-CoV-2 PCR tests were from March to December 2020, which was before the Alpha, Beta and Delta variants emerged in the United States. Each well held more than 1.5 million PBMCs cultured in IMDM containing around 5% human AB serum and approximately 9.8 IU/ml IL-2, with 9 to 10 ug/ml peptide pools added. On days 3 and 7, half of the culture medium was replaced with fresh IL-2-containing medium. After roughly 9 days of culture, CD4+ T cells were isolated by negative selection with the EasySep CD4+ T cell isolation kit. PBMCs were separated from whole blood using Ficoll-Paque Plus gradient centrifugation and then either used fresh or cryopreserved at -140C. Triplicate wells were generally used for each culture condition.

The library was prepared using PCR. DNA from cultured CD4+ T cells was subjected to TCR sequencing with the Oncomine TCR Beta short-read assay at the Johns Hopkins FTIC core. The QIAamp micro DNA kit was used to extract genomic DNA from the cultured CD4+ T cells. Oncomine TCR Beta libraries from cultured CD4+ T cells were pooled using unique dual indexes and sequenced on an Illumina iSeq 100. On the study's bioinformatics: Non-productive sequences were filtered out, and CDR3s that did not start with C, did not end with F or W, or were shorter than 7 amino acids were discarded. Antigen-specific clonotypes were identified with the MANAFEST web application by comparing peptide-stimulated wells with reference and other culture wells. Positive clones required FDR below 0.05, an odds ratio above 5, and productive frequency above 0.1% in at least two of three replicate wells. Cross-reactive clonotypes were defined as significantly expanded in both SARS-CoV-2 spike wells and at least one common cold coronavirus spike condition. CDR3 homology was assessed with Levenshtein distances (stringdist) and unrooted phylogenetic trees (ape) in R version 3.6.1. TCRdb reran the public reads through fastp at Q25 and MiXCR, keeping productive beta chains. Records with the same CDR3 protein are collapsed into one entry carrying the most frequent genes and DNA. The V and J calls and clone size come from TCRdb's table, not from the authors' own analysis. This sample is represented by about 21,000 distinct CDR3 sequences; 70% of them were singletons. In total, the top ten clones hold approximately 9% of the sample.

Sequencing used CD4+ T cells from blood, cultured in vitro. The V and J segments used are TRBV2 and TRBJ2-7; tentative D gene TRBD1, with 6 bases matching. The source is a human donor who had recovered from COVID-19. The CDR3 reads CASISGYWTDSHEQYF. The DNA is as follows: TGTGCCAGCATCAGTGGATACTGGACAGATTCCCACGAGCAGTACTTC.